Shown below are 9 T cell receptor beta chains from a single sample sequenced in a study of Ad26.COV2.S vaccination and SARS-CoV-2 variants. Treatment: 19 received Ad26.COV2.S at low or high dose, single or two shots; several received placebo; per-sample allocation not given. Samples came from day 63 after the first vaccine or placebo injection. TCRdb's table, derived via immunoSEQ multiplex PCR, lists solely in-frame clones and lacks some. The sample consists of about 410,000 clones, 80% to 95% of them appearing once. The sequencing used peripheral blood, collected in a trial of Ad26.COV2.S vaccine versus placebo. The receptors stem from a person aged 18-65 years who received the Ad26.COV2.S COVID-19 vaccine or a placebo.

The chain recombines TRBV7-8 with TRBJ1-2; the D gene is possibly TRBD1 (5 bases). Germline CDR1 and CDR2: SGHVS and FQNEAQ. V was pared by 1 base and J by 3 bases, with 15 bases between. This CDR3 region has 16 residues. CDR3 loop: CASSLETALMDYGYTF. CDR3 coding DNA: TGTGCCAGCAGCTTAGAGACAGCTCTAATGGACTATGGCTACACCTTC. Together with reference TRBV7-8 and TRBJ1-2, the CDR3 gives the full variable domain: GAGVSQSPRYKVAKRGQDVALRCDPISGHVSLFWYQQALGQGPEFLTYFQNEAQLDKSGLPSDRFFAERPEGSVSTLKIQRTQQEDSAVYLCASSLETALMDYGYTFGSGTRLTVV.

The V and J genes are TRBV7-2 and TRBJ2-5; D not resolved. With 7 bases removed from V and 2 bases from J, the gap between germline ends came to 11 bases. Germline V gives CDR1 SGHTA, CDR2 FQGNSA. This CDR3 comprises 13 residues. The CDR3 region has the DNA TGTGCCAGCAACCCCGGGCCGCAAGAGACCCAGTACTTC. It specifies CASNPGPQETQYF.

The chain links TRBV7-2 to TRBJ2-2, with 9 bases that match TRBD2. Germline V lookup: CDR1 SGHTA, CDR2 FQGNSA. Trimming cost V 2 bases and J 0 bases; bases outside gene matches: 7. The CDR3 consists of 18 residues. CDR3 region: CASSLFPLAGANTGELFF. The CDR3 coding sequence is TGTGCCAGCAGCTTATTCCCCTTAGCGGGGGCGAACACCGGGGAGCTGTTTTTT.

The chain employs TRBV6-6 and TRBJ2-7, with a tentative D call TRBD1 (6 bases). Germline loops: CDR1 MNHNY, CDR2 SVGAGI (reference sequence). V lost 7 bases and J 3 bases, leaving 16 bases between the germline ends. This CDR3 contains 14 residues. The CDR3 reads CASTHGTQGYEQYF. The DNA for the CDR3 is TGTGCCAGCACCCACGGGACACAGGGCTACGAGCAGTACTTC.

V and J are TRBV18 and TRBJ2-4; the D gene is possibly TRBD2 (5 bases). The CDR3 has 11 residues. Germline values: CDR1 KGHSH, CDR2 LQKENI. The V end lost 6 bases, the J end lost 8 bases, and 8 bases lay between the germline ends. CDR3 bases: TGTGCCAGCTCCATGAGGGACATTCAGTACTTC. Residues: CASSMRDIQYF.

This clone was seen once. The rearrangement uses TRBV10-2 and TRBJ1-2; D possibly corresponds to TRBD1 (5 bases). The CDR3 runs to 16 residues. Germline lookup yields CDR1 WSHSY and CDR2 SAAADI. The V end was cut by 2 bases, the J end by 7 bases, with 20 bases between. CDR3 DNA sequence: TGCGCCAGCAGTGAGCCCGGACAAGCGGGGACGGGTGGCTACACCTTC. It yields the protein CASSEPGQAGTGGYTF.

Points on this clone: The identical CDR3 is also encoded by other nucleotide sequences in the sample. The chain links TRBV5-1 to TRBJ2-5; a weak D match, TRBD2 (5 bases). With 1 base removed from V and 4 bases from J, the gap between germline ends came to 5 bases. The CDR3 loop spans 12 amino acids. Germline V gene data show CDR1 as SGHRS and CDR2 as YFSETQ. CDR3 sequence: CASSLSGETQYF. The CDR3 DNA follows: TGCGCCAGCAGCTTGAGCGGAGAGACCCAGTACTTC.

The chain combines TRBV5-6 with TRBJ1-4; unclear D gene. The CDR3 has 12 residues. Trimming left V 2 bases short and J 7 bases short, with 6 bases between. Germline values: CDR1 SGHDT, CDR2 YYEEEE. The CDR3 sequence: CASSFLSEKLFF. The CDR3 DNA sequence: TGTGCCAGCAGCTTCCTAAGTGAAAAACTGTTTTTT.

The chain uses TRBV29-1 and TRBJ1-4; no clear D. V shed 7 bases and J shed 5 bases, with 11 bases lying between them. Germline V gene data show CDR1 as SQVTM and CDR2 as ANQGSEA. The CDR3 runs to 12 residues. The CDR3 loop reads CSATRQNEKLFF. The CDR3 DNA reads TGCAGCGCGACCCGACAAAATGAAAAACTGTTTTTT.